The present T cell receptor (beta chain) was sequenced within a study of cytomegalovirus exposure and HLA in healthy donors. Details on this clone: Its antigen is still unknown.

The PCR had 60 Vbeta and 13 Jbeta primers. Using immunoSEQ multiplex PCR, the repertoire was profiled, and TCRdb retains in-frame clones only, with some absent. The sample table includes about 130,000 clones. Findings and limits, study-wide: Presence/absence analyses assumed roughly uniform sequencing depth across donors, which may not hold. HLA restriction was apparent for most CMV-associated TCR beta chains in a later analysis. Later on, a genetic analysis was performed. It linked a missense variant in DCLRE1C with V- and J-gene trimming of TCR beta.

Per germline, CDR1 SQVTM and CDR2 ANQGSEA. Losses at the gene ends were 7 bases for V and 6 bases for J; bases not matched to a gene: 11. The CDR3 has 13 residues. The source is a woman between 40 and 50 years old in good health and CMV-seropositive. The chain uses TRBV29-1 and TRBJ2-7; 8 nucleotides agree with TRBD1. Material for sequencing was PBMCs. CDR3 bases: TGCAGCGGAACGCGGGACAGGAATGGCGAGCAGTACTTC. It yields the protein CSGTRDRNGEQYF.